Below are 18 T cell receptor beta chains sequenced from a single sample in a study of shared clonotypes between healthy human individuals. Measured with immunoSEQ multiplex PCR; TCRdb has only the in-frame clones, and not every one. The sample consists of roughly 2.1 million clones, about 93% of them appearing once. Terminally differentiated effector memory CD45RA+ cells were excluded from the naive CD8 cells, which were CD45RO-negative and positively selected for CCR7. The specimen was naive CD8+ T cells from PBMCs. The receptor set was obtained from a young man in good health. Some clones in this sample may be carry-over from other donors' samples.

This chain joins TRBV4-1 and TRBJ2-5; 12 bases line up with TRBD2. This CDR3 contains 16 residues. Trimming cost V 3 bases and J 5 bases; bases outside gene matches: 7. The V gene's germline CDR1 is MGHRA and CDR2 YSYEKL. The CDR3 nucleotides are TGCGCCAGCAGCCAGCAGACTAGCGGGAGATCGGAGACCCAGTACTTC. Translating it yields CASSQQTSGRSETQYF.

The J gene is TRBJ2-4, the V gene TRBV6-1; 9 bases align to TRBD1. The length of the CDR3 is 15 residues. V dropped 1 base and J dropped 11; count of bases not matched to a gene: 9. From germline, CDR1 is MNHNS and CDR2 SASEGT. The chain's CDR3 is CASSEVKGTGNLQYF. The CDR3 DNA follows: TGTGCCAGCAGTGAAGTAAAGGGGACAGGGAATCTTCAGTACTTC.

This chain uses TRBV18 with TRBJ1-2, with 11 positions matching TRBD1. V shed 5 bases and J 6 bases; nucleotides not matched to a gene: 2. The CDR3 covers 13 residues. CDR1 and CDR2 (germline): KGHSH, LQKENI. The CDR3 loop reads CASSWDRGNGYTF. CDR3 coding DNA: TGTGCCAGCTCATGGGACAGGGGGAATGGCTACACCTTC.

The chain couples TRBV30 to TRBJ2-1, with a possible D match to TRBD2 (5 bases). The germline V gene encodes CDR1 GTSNPN and CDR2 SVGIG (reference sequence). CDR3 size: 14 residues. Trimming shortened V by 1 base and J by 8 bases, and 15 bases separated the two germline ends. DNA for the CDR3: TGTGCCTGGAGTGCCGATTCCGGGCGGGATGAGCAGTTCTTC. Translated, it gives CAWSADSGRDEQFF.

The chain employs TRBV13 and TRBJ1-2, with D perhaps TRBD1 (6 bases). Germline loops: CDR1 PRHDT, CDR2 FYEKMQ (reference sequence). This CDR3 contains 14 residues. Trimming removed 6 bases from V and 6 bases from J, with 17 bases in between. The CDR3 region is CASRTSGGLHGYTF. The CDR3, as DNA: TGTGCCAGCAGAACGTCGGGGGGGCTCCATGGCTACACCTTC.

The rearrangement uses TRBV2 and TRBJ1-5; D gene ambiguous. V was shortened by 2 bases and J by 6 bases, with 20 bases between the two germline ends. Germline V lookup: CDR1 SNHLY, CDR2 FYNNEI. This CDR3 comprises 17 residues. DNA for the CDR3: TGTGCCAGCAGTGAATACCCGACCTTGGTGCTGGGTCAGCCCCAGCATTTT. Its protein is CASSEYPTLVLGQPQHF.

The chain joins TRBV19 to TRBJ2-6; 8 nucleotides agree with TRBD1. Germline assignment: CDR1 LNHDA and CDR2 SQIVND (reference sequence). This CDR3 region has 16 residues. V lost 5 bases and J lost 5; bases outside the gene matches: 8. CDR3 protein: CASSPRQGTRANVLTF. CDR3 DNA sequence: TGTGCCAGTAGTCCAAGACAGGGGACGAGGGCCAACGTCCTGACTTTC.

V gene TRBV27 combines with J gene TRBJ2-1, with D possibly TRBD1 on 7 matching bases. The V and J ends lost 4 bases and 5 bases respectively, with 21 bases between them. This CDR3 has 17 residues. Germline CDR1 is MNHEY and CDR2 is SMNVEV (reference sequence). The CDR3 bases are TGTGCCAGCAGTTCATTCCGCGGGACAGTAGTTCACAATGAGCAGTTCTTC. It encodes CASSSFRGTVVHNEQFF.

Of note for this clone: Other nucleotide sequences from this sample produce the same CDR3. The chain is built from TRBV29-1 and TRBJ2-3; D remains ambiguous. Trimming took off 2 bases at V and 6 bases at J, with 3 bases between the two ends. The length of the CDR3 is 10 residues. Germline V gives CDR1 SQVTM, CDR2 ANQGSEA. The CDR3 is CSVESDTQYF. As DNA, the CDR3 is TGCAGCGTTGAATCGGATACGCAGTATTTT.

On this clone: Relative to the germline gene, one junction end is altered; a read error may explain this. The V and J genes are TRBV4-2 and TRBJ2-2, with D perhaps TRBD2 (6 bases). The CDR3 sequence is 18 residues long. Per germline, CDR1 LGHNA and CDR2 YNFKEQ. CDR3 DNA sequence: TGTGCCAGCAGCCAAGATGCCAGGCGGGGTACGAACACCGGGAAGCTGTTTTTT. Translation gives CASSQDARRGTNTGKLFF.

The CDR3 bases are TGTGCCAGCAGCTTTCCCAAGGGGAACACTGAAGCTTTCTTT. Its protein product is CASSFPKGNTEAFF. V usage is TRBV5-6 and J usage is TRBJ1-1; D is ambiguous. The V gene lost 2 bases and the J gene lost 1 base, with 9 bases spanning the gap. This CDR3 region has 14 residues. CDR1 SGHDT and CDR2 YYEEEE come from the germline V gene. The entire variable domain, with the rest obtained from reference TRBV5-6 and TRBJ1-1, is as follows: DAGVTQSPTHLIKTRGQQVTLRCSPKSGHDTVSWYQQALGQGPQFIFQYYEEEERQRGNFPDRFSGHQFPNYSSELNVNALLLGDSALYLCASSFPKGNTEAFFGQGTRLTVV.

The V gene is TRBV7-9, the J gene TRBJ2-1; 9 nucleotides match TRBD2. This CDR3 has 16 amino acids. Germline CDR1 is SEHNR and CDR2 is FQNEAQ (reference sequence). J was trimmed by 4 bases and V by 7 bases; bases with no gene match: 11. The CDR3: CASTRLAGAVYNEQFF. DNA for the CDR3: TGTGCCAGCACCCGATTAGCGGGAGCTGTGTACAATGAGCAGTTCTTC.

The V and J genes are TRBV29-1 and TRBJ1-2; no reliable D call. Germline V gene lookup returns CDR1 SQVTM and CDR2 ANQGSEA. The CDR3 has 12 amino acids. The ends were cut back, 5 bases at V and 4 bases at J, with 11 bases in the middle. CDR3 in DNA: TGCAGCGTTCCTCGGGGAAGCTATGGCTACACCTTC. Amino acid sequence: CSVPRGSYGYTF.

The V call is TRBV7-9, the J call TRBJ2-7; D gene ambiguous. Germline lookup yields CDR1 SEHNR and CDR2 FQNEAQ (reference sequence). Trimming removed 5 bases from V and 4 bases from J, with 15 bases in between. The CDR3 totals 14 residues. This CDR3 is CASSPPLADYEQYF. CDR3 coding DNA: TGTGCCAGCAGCCCACCCTTGGCAGATTACGAGCAGTACTTC.

The chain has TRBV10-3 and TRBJ2-4; TRBD1 agrees at 7 bases. The CDR3 loop spans 16 amino acids. Unmatched junction bases numbered 11, after V lost 3 bases and J lost 6 bases. Germline CDR1 and CDR2: ENHRY and SYGVKD. CDR3 sequence: CAISDYDRAPGNIQYF. The DNA for the CDR3 is TGTGCCATCAGTGATTACGACAGGGCGCCGGGAAACATTCAGTACTTC.

The chain is built from TRBV6-5 and TRBJ2-1; D not resolved. The CDR3 contains 15 residues. Germline CDR1 is MNHEY and CDR2 is SVGAGI. The V end lost 6 bases, the J end lost 4 bases, and 16 bases lay between the germline ends. DNA for the CDR3: TGTGCCAGCAGCTTAGACCGCCGCGCGTACAATGAGCAGTTCTTC. Protein: CASSLDRRAYNEQFF.

V gene TRBV27 combines with J gene TRBJ2-2; D ambiguous. Germline V CDR1 and CDR2: MNHEY, SMNVEV (reference sequence). Trimming left V 4 bases short and J 6 bases short, with 15 bases between. CDR3 length: 15 amino acids. CDR3 bases: TGTGCCAGCAGTTATAGGGCGCTAGGACCCGGGGAGCTGTTTTTT. Protein product: CASSYRALGPGELFF.

This chain links TRBV15 with TRBJ2-7; 7 bases are a match to TRBD1. This CDR3 spans 15 amino acids. The V gene end was trimmed by 5 bases and the J gene end by 0 bases; junction bases not matched to a gene: 7. The germline V gene encodes CDR1 LNHNV and CDR2 YYDKDF (reference sequence). CDR3 coding DNA: TGTGCCACCAGCGCACTAAGGGGGCCCTCCTACGAGCAGTACTTC. Translating gives CATSALRGPSYEQYF.